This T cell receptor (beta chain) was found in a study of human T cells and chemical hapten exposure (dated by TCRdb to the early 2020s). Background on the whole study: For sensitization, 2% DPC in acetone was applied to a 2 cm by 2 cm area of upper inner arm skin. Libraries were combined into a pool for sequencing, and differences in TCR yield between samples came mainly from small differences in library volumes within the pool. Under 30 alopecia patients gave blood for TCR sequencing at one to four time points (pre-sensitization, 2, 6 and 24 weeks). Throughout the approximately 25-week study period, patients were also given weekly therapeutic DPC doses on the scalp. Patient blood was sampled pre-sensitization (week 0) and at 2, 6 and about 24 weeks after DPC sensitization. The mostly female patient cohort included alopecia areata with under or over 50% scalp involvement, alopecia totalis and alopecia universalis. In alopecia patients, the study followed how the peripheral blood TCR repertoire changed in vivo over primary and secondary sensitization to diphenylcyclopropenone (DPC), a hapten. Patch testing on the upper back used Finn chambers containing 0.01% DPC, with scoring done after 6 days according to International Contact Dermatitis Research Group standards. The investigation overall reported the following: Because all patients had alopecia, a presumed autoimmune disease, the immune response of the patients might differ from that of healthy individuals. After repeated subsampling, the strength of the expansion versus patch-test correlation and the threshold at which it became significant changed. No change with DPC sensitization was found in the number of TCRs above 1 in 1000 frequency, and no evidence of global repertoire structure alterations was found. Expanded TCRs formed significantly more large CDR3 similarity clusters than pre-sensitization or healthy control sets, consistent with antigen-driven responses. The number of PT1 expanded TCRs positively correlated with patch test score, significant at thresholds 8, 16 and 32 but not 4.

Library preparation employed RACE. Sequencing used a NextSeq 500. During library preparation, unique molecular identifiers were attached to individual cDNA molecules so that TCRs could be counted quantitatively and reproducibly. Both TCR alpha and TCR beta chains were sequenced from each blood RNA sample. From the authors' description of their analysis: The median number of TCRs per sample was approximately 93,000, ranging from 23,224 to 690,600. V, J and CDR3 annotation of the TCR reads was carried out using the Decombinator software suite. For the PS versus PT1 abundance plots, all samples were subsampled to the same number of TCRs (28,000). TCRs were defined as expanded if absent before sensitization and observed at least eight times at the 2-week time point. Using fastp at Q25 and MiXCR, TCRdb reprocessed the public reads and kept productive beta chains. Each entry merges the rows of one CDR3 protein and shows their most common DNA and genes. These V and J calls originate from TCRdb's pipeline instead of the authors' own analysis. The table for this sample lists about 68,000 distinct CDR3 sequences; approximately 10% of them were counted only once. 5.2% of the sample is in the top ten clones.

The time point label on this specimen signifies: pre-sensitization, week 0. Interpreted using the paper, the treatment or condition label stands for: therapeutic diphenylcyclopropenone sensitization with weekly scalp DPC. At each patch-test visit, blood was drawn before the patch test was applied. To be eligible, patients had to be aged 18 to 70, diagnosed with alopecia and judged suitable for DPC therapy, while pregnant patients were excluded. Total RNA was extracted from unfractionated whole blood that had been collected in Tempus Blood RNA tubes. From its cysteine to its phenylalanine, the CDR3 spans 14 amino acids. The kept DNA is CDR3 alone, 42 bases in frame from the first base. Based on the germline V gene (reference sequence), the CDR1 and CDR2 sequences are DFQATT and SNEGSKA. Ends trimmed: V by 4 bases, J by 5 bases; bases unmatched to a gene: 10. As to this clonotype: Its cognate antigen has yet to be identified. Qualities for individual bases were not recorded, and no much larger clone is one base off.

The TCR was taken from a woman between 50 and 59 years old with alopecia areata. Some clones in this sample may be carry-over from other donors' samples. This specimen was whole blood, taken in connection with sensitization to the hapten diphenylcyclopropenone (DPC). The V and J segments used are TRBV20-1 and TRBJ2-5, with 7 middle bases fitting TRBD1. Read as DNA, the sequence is TGCAGTGCTACCCCCGGGACAGCCCACGAGACCCAGTACTTC. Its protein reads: CSATPGTAHETQYF.